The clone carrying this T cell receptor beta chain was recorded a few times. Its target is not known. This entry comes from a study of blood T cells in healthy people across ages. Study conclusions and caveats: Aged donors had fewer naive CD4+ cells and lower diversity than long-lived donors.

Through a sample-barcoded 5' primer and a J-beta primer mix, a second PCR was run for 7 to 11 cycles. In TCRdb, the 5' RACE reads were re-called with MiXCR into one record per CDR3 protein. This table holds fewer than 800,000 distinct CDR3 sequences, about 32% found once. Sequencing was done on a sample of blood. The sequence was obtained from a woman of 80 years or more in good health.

The CDR3 is CASSPLGQGMNTGELFF. The CDR3 nucleotides are TGTGCCAGCAGCCCTTTGGGACAGGGGATGAACACCGGGGAGCTGTTTTTT. The chain couples TRBV5-6 to TRBJ2-2, with 10 bases identical to TRBD1. CDR1 and CDR2 (germline): SGHDT, YYEEEE. J gave up 1 base and V 4 bases, and 7 bases lay outside the gene matches. The CDR3 consists of 17 residues.